The sequence of this T cell receptor beta chain was determined in a study of T-cell memory formation after mild COVID-19. On this clonotype: Possible read error: a much larger clone is one base away.

The CDR3 runs 15 residues. V lost 4 bases to trimming and J lost 7 bases, with 21 bases between them. CDR1 is SGDLS, CDR2 YYNGEE, per germline. TCRdb re-called the 5' RACE reads with MiXCR, one entry per CDR3 protein. The data contain about 470,000 distinct CDR3 sequences, about 18% of them singletons. This TCR derives from an adult woman who had mild COVID-19 (a few samples of this study predate the infection). Cell type and time point are not known. This chain links TRBV9 with TRBJ2-7; possibly TRBD1 or TRBD2 for D (5 bases each). The specimen sequenced was PBMCs or a T cell subset sorted from them (not recorded which). In DNA form, the CDR3 reads TGTGCCAGCAGCTTAGGCGATCGAGGGGCGATGGAGCAGTACTTC. Translation gives CASSLGDRGAMEQYF. The whole variable domain, remainder taken from reference TRBV9 and TRBJ2-7, is DSGVTQTPKHLITATGQRVTLRCSPRSGDLSVYWYQQSLDQGLQFLIQYYNGEERAKGNILERFSAQQFPDLHSELNLSSLELGDSALYFCASSLGDRGAMEQYFGPGTRLTVT.